Following are 3 T cell receptor beta chains from one sample sequenced in a study of CXCR3-negative and CXCR3-positive naive CD8 T cells. 5' RACE with UMI labels generated the TRB cDNA libraries. TCRdb reprocessed the 5' RACE reads and keeps a single row for each CDR3 protein, giving no DNA. In total, the table holds some 6,000 distinct CDR3 sequences. Sequencing was carried out using naive CXCR3- CD8+ T cells from blood. The subset is: CD45RO-CCR7+CD27+CD95- naive CD8+ T cells lacking CXCR3 (TNR3-). All receptors derive from a human donor in good health. Some clones in this sample may be carry-over from other donors' samples.

V gene TRBV29-1 combines with J gene TRBJ2-3; TCRdb returns TRBD1, unconfirmable since there is no DNA. Germline CDR1 is SQVTM and CDR2 is ANQGSEA. The CDR3 sequence is 14 residues long. CDR3 in amino acids: CSDMDRVSTDTQYF.

The CDR3 region is CASSLEQSYSNQPQHF. The V and J genes are TRBV5-5 and TRBJ1-5. This CDR3 is built from 16 residues. In germline, CDR1 is SGHKS, CDR2 YYEKEE (reference sequence). Looking up the rest from reference TRBV5-5 and TRBJ1-5 gives the full variable domain: DAGVTQSPTHLIKTRGQQVTLRCSPISGHKSVSWYQQVLGQGPQFIFQYYEKEERGRGNFPDRFSARQFPNYSSELNVNALLLGDSALYLCASSLEQSYSNQPQHFGDGTRLSIL.

The chain couples TRBV5-1 to TRBJ2-1. This CDR3 has 16 amino acids. CDR1 is SGHRS and CDR2 is YFSETQ in the germline V gene. CDR3: CASSLASGGFYNEQFF.